This T cell receptor beta chain came from a study of T cells in localized non-small cell lung cancer. A remark on this clone: The antigen is unknown.

Assay: immunoSEQ multiplex PCR; the TCRdb copy retains only in-frame clones and omits some. Counted here are around 79,000 clones, around 81% occurring once; the ten biggest clones make up about 19%. Study results and caveats: Median roughly 57 top-100 tumor clones were shared with paired adjacent lung. Of the tissues analyzed, uninvolved adjacent lung showed maximal T cell clonality, greater than tumor. Heterogeneity within the tumor remains possible, as just one region underwent sequencing.

The CDR3 has 16 residues. The germline gives CDR1 SGHTA, CDR2 FQGNSA. V dropped 3 bases and J dropped 2 bases, with 14 bases sitting between them. Material: PBMCs, obtained before any cancer treatment. The sequence derives from a man aged 40 to 70 with stage II squamous cell lung carcinoma. V gene TRBV7-2 combines with J gene TRBJ1-5; possibly TRBD1 for D (5 bases). The CDR3 nucleotides read TGTGCCAGCAGCTTCGCCGGGGGGGTGGGCAATCAGCCCCAGCATTTT. Protein product: CASSFAGGVGNQPQHF.